Shown below are 23 T cell receptor beta chains from a single sample sequenced in a study of graft-versus-host responses after intestinal transplantation. Method: immunoSEQ multiplex PCR; TCRdb's copy keeps in-frame clones and lacks some. The sample carries approximately 100,000 clones, about 83% recorded once. Material: PBMCs, obtained 255 days after intestinal transplant. The receptors originated from a human patient who received an intestinal transplant, so some T cells may come from the graft donor.

This chain links TRBV5-1 with TRBJ2-7; TRBD2 agrees at 7 bases. The V gene end was trimmed by 0 bases and the J gene end by 0 bases; junction bases not matched to a gene: 3. The CDR3 contains 15 residues. Germline assignment: CDR1 SGHRS and CDR2 YFSETQ. CDR3 residues: CASSLGASGSYEQYF. CDR3 nucleotide sequence: TGCGCCAGCAGCTTGGGGGCTAGCGGCTCCTACGAGCAGTACTTC.

The chain couples TRBV28 to TRBJ2-3; the D gene could be TRBD1 or TRBD2 (7 bases each). The V gene's germline CDR1 is MDHEN and CDR2 SYDVKM. The CDR3 spans 20 residues. The germline V and J ends were trimmed by 4 bases and 2 bases, with 28 bases remaining between them. The CDR3 DNA is TGTGCCAGCAGTTACCCCCCGGGAATGACAGGGAGGGCCATCACAGATACGCAGTATTTT. It codes for CASSYPPGMTGRAITDTQYF.

This clone is a singleton in its sample. The chain combines TRBV7-9 with TRBJ2-1; the match to TRBD2 covers 8 bases. Losses at the gene ends were 6 bases for V and 4 bases for J; bases not matched to a gene: 11. The CDR3 is 16 amino acids. Germline V gene sequence: CDR1 SEHNR, CDR2 FQNEAQ (reference sequence). CDR3 DNA sequence: TGTGCCAGCAGGAACCCTCAGCGGGGGATATACAATGAGCAGTTCTTC. Translated, it gives CASRNPQRGIYNEQFF.

The chain links TRBV5-6 to TRBJ1-4; D uncertain. CDR3 size: 13 residues. The germline CDR1 and CDR2 sequences are SGHDT and YYEEEE. V lost 4 bases, J lost 6 bases, and 10 bases lay in between. CDR3 in amino acids: CASSNGLYEKLFF. As DNA, the CDR3 is TGTGCCAGCAGCAACGGGCTTTATGAAAAACTGTTTTTT.

Regarding this clone: Different DNA sequences within this sample yield the same CDR3. J is TRBJ2-1 and V is TRBV6-1; possibly TRBD1 for D (6 bases). This CDR3 contains 15 residues. The germline V gene has CDR1 MNHNS and CDR2 SASEGT. The V end was cut by 1 base, the J end by 1 base, with 8 bases between. The CDR3 sequence is CASSEGGGSYNEQFF. The CDR3 nucleotides are TGTGCCAGCAGTGAAGGAGGGGGTTCCTACAATGAGCAGTTCTTC.

The V gene is TRBV13, the J gene TRBJ2-7, with D perhaps matching TRBD1 or TRBD2 (5 bases each). CDR1 PRHDT and CDR2 FYEKMQ come from the germline V gene (reference sequence). CDR3 length: 14 residues. The V end was cut by 5 bases, the J end by 1 base, with 12 bases between. The CDR3 DNA is TGTGCCAGCAGCGCCGGGGCTATATCCTACGAGCAGTACTTC. This encodes CASSAGAISYEQYF.

This chain joins TRBV5-1 and TRBJ2-2; 8 bases align to TRBD2. Losses at the gene ends were 0 bases for V and 3 bases for J; bases not matched to a gene: 4. Germline-derived CDR1 and CDR2 are SGHRS and YFSETQ. CDR3 length: 16 residues. This CDR3 reads CASSLAGGGYTGELFF. The CDR3 DNA follows: TGCGCCAGCAGCTTGGCCGGCGGGGGGTACACCGGGGAGCTGTTTTTT.

The chain is built from TRBV4-1 and TRBJ2-5; 7 positions match TRBD1. Looked up from germline, CDR1 is MGHRA and CDR2 is YSYEKL. After removal of 1 base from V and 4 bases from J, the junction contained 0 bases not matched to a gene. This CDR3 contains 13 residues. The CDR3 DNA reads as TGCGCCAGCAGCCAAGGACAGGGAGAGACCCAGTACTTC. Its protein product is CASSQGQGETQYF.

The CDR3 sequence is CASGEGAQSGANVLTF. The CDR3 DNA sequence: TGTGCCAGTGGGGAGGGGGCCCAATCTGGGGCCAACGTCCTGACTTTC. The rearrangement joins TRBV19 to TRBJ2-6; possibly TRBD1 or TRBD2 for D (7 bases each). Germline V lookup: CDR1 LNHDA, CDR2 SQIVND (reference sequence). Deletions cut 8 bases from V and 1 base from J, with 15 bases between. CDR3 length: 16 amino acids.

The chain combines TRBV10-3 with TRBJ1-1; 11 bases map to TRBD1. This CDR3 region has 15 residues. Germline CDR1 ENHRY, CDR2 SYGVKD. V shed 6 bases and J 1 base; nucleotides not matched to a gene: 4. The CDR3 DNA sequence: TGTGCCATCAGGGGACAGGGGGACCCGAACACTGAAGCTTTCTTT. As protein: CAIRGQGDPNTEAFF.

The CDR3 DNA sequence: TGTGCCAGCAGTGGCGGACAGGGGCCGTACAATGAGCAGTTCTTC. It yields the protein CASSGGQGPYNEQFF. The V and J genes are TRBV6-1 and TRBJ2-1; 9 bases line up with TRBD1. The germline gives CDR1 MNHNS, CDR2 SASEGT. The CDR3 has 15 residues. V lost 4 bases, J lost 4 bases, and 5 bases stayed unmatched.

The V call is TRBV7-9, the J call TRBJ2-2; a possible D gene is TRBD2 (5 bases). Germline V CDR1 and CDR2: SEHNR, FQNEAQ (reference sequence). The length of the CDR3 is 14 residues. Trimming pared 6 bases from V and 6 bases from J, leaving 14 bases between. The CDR3 here is CASRPLDWPGELFF. CDR3 nucleotides: TGTGCCAGCAGACCCTTGGACTGGCCCGGGGAGCTGTTTTTT.

The sample holds a few counts of this clone. The rearrangement joins TRBV4-1 to TRBJ2-6; D gene unclear. Germline CDR1 and CDR2: MGHRA and YSYEKL. V lost 4 bases and J lost 0, with 10 bases in between. The CDR3 spans 16 residues. The CDR3 protein is CASSLGPHSGANVLTF. The CDR3 nucleotides read TGCGCCAGCAGCCTTGGACCCCACTCTGGGGCCAACGTCCTGACTTTC.

This chain uses TRBV12-5 with TRBJ2-1; TRBD1 matches at 11 bases. CDR3 size: 15 residues. With V trimmed by 8 bases and J by 9 bases, 12 bases remained unmatched. CDR1 is LGHNT and CDR2 is FRNRAP in the germline V gene. The CDR3 is CASSSGTGGWGEQFF. DNA of the CDR3: TGTGCTAGTTCATCCGGGACAGGGGGATGGGGTGAGCAGTTCTTC.

The chain combines TRBV5-4 with TRBJ2-4; 8 positions agree with TRBD1. There are 14 residues in the CDR3. V lost 2 bases and J lost 8; bases outside the gene matches: 6. From germline, CDR1 is SGHNT and CDR2 YYREEE (reference sequence). CDR3 nucleotides: TGTGCCAGCAGCTTCTATACGACAGGGGACATTCAGTACTTC. This sequence encodes CASSFYTTGDIQYF.

A single count supports this clone. This chain links TRBV5-3 with TRBJ1-2, with D unresolved. TRBV5-3 has ORF status, its function being uncertain. The V gene lost 8 bases and the J gene lost 1 base, with 15 bases spanning the gap. The CDR3 totals 14 residues. The CDR3 loop is CASSGGDRNYGYTF. As DNA, the CDR3 is TGTGCCAGCTCCGGAGGAGACCGTAACTATGGCTACACCTTC.

V gene TRBV6-1 combines with J gene TRBJ2-7; 9 positions match TRBD2. Germline values: CDR1 MNHNS, CDR2 SASEGT. V shed 4 bases and J 3 bases; nucleotides not matched to a gene: 10. This CDR3 spans 16 amino acids. The CDR3 here is CASSGRGGGVIYEQYF. In DNA, the CDR3 is TGTGCCAGCAGTGGCCGAGGCGGGGGGGTTATCTACGAGCAGTACTTC.

This clone was counted a few times. The rearrangement links TRBV6-6 to TRBJ1-2; unclear D gene. The V end was cut by 4 bases, the J end by 6 bases, with 6 bases between. The CDR3 loop spans 11 amino acids. Germline V lookup: CDR1 MNHNY, CDR2 SVGAGI (reference sequence). CDR3 region: CASSSGNGYTF. The CDR3, as DNA: TGTGCCAGCAGTTCGGGAAATGGCTACACCTTC.

This rearrangement joins TRBV27 to TRBJ1-3; D unresolved. V was trimmed by 4 bases and J by 4 bases, leaving 8 bases between them. Germline V gene lookup returns CDR1 MNHEY and CDR2 SMNVEV (reference sequence). CDR3 length: 13 amino acids. CDR3: CASSSLGGNTIYF. The DNA of the CDR3 is TGTGCCAGCAGTTCCCTGGGGGGAAACACCATATATTTT.

The rearrangement uses TRBV30 and TRBJ2-7; no reliable D call. V lost 1 base and J 3 bases, leaving 7 bases between the germline ends. CDR3 length: 12 amino acids. Germline CDR1 GTSNPN, CDR2 SVGIG (reference sequence). The CDR3 loop reads CAWSDGRYEQYF. The DNA of the CDR3 is TGTGCCTGGAGTGATGGGCGCTACGAGCAGTACTTC.

This chain uses TRBV2 with TRBJ2-5, with 7 positions matching TRBD1. The CDR3 spans 14 residues. J was trimmed by 3 bases and V by 5 bases; bases with no gene match: 6. Germline V CDR1 and CDR2: SNHLY, FYNNEI. CDR3 coding DNA: TGTGCCAGCAGTCCTGGGCAGGGGGAAGAGACCCAGTACTTC. This codes for CASSPGQGEETQYF.

The gene calls are TRBV11-2 and TRBJ2-2, with 9 bases lining up with TRBD1. Germline values: CDR1 SGHAT, CDR2 FQNNGV. The CDR3 consists of 16 residues. V was pared by 2 bases and J by 5 bases, with 6 bases of the junction left unmatched. The CDR3 DNA reads as TGTGCCAGCAGCTTATATGGACAGGGGTTTACCGGGGAGCTGTTTTTT. It specifies CASSLYGQGFTGELFF.

The CDR3 bases are TGTGCCAGTTCCAATGGGGCAGGCCACGAGCAGTACTTC. This sequence encodes CASSNGAGHEQYF. The chain uses TRBV19 and TRBJ2-7, with D possibly being TRBD1 (5 bases). Between the trimmed V and J ends, which lost 8 bases and 5 bases, there was a span of 16 bases. This CDR3 is 13 amino acids long. Germline V gene sequence: CDR1 LNHDA, CDR2 SQIVND (reference sequence).